The clone carrying this T cell receptor beta chain was detected many times. CDR1 is SGHAT and CDR2 is FQNNGV in the germline V gene. This CDR3 has 13 residues. Trimming took 4 bases from V and 11 from J, leaving 12 bases between them. The data derive from a study of blood T cell repertoires in COVID-19. Donors were grouped by their self-reported clinical history. A COVID-19 case had been met by exposed participants during the 2 weeks before study entry. Using immunoSEQ multiplex PCR, the repertoire was profiled, and TCRdb retains in-frame clones only, with some absent. The sample records hundreds of thousands of clones, roughly 80% being singletons.

The sequence was obtained from a man in his forties or fifties who had been exposed to COVID-19. The sample comprised PBMCs or T cells enriched from blood (not recorded which). The V call is TRBV11-2, the J call TRBJ1-6, with a possible D match to TRBD1 (6 bases). The CDR3 loop is CASSSQGWPPLHF. The DNA for the CDR3 is TGTGCCAGCAGCTCACAGGGCTGGCCACCCCTCCACTTT.